The clone carrying this T cell receptor beta chain was seen more than once but under ten times. Antigen: not known. As it was prepared, the TCRbeta library received unique molecular identifiers. TCRdb recomputed calls from the PCR reads with MiXCR, one row per CDR3 protein. The table lists 25,000 or so distinct CDR3 sequences, around 17% of them singletons. This entry is derived from a study of T-cell reconstitution after alpha-beta-depleted transplantation in children. Study findings and constraints: Surviving recipient cells, namely T cells and thymic progenitors, were the source of high day-60 TCRbeta diversity in some patients. About two months after transplant, alpha-beta T cells reportedly came from several hundred expanded graft clones. Hyperexpanded clones declined; after one year, newly produced T cells mostly supplied diversity.

The CDR3 loop spans 14 amino acids. The germline gives CDR1 DFQATT, CDR2 SNEGSKA (reference sequence). With 6 bases clipped from V and 5 bases from J, the junction kept 13 bases outside the gene matches. Sequences were derived from PBMCs, mostly from graft donor cells, sampled 60 days after TCRalphabeta/CD19-depleted stem cell transplant. The V gene is TRBV20-1, the J gene TRBJ2-7; 7 positions match TRBD2. This clonotype originated in a male patient between 2 and 10 years old who had a stem cell transplant for acute lymphoblastic leukemia, so the T cells may come from the graft donor. For the CDR3, the DNA is TGCAGTGCCCTGCGGGGCGGGAGTCAGCACGAGCAGTACTTC. It yields the protein CSALRGGSQHEQYF.